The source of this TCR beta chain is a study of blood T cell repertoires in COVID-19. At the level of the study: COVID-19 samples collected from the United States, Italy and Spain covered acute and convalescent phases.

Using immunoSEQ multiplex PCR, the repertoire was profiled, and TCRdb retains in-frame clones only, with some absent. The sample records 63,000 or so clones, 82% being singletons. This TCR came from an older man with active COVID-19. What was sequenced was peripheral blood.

CDR3 sequence (DNA): TGCAGCGTTGAAGATCGCTCTGGAAACACCATATATTTT. Its translation: CSVEDRSGNTIYF. The rearrangement uses TRBV29-1 and TRBJ1-3; D remains ambiguous. This CDR3 spans 13 amino acids. CDR1 is SQVTM, CDR2 ANQGSEA, per germline. The germline V and J ends were trimmed by 0 bases and 0 bases, with 3 bases remaining between them.